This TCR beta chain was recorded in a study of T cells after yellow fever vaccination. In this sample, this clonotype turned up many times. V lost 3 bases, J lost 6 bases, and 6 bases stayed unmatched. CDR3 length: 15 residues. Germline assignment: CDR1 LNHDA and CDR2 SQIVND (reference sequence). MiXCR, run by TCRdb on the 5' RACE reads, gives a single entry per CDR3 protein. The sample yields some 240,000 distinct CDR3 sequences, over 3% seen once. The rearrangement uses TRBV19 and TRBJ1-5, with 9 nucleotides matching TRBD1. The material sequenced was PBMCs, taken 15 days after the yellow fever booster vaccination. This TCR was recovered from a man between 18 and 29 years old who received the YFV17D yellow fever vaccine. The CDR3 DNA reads TGTGCCAGTAGTATCCTACAGGGGGCGGCTCAGCCCCAGCATTTT. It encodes CASSILQGAAQPQHF.